This entry is about one T cell receptor (beta chain). TCRdb keeps only in-frame clones here, not all; method: immunoSEQ multiplex PCR. The sample yields 95,000 to 150,000 clones, approximately 90% seen once. These data belong to a study of blood T cell repertoires in COVID-19. V lost 0 bases and J lost 6; bases outside the gene matches: 7. The CDR3 contains 15 residues. Germline V gene data show CDR1 as SGHRS and CDR2 as YFSETQ. The sequenced sample was peripheral blood. This clonotype was sampled from a man in his forties with acute or convalescent COVID-19. V is TRBV5-1 and J is TRBJ2-5; 8 positions match TRBD2. The CDR3 region has the DNA TGCGCCAGCAGCTTGGAGGGAGCGGGAGACAAGACCCAGTACTTC. Protein sequence: CASSLEGAGDKTQYF.